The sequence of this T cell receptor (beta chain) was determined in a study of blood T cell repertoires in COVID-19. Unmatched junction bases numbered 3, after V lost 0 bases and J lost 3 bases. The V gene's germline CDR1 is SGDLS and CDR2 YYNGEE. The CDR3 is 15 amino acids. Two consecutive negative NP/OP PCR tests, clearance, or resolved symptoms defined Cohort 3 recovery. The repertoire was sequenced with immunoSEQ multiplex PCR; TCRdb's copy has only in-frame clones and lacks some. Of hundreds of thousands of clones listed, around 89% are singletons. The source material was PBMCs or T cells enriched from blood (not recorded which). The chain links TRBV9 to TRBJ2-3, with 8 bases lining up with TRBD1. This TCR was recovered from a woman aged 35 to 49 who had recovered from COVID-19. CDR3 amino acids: CASSVEGQETDTQYF. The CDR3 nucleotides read TGTGCCAGCAGCGTAGAGGGACAGGAAACAGATACGCAGTATTTT.